Below are 10 T cell receptor beta chains sequenced from a single sample in a study of T cell responses to AZD1222 COVID-19 vaccine. Assay used: immunoSEQ multiplex PCR; TCRdb lists only in-frame clones, some missing. The table lists more than 120,000 clones, 89% of them singletons. Sequenced material: peripheral blood, taken 28 days after the second AZD1222 dose. Receptors were obtained from an adult who received the AZD1222 COVID-19 vaccine.

This clone was counted between two and nine times. The J gene is TRBJ1-2, the V gene TRBV6-5, with D tentatively TRBD1 (6 bases). CDR1 is MNHEY and CDR2 is SVGAGI in the germline V gene. The CDR3 extends over 13 amino acids. Trimming removed 6 bases from V and 8 bases from J, with 16 bases in between. The CDR3 region is CASRQSGAGGYTF. The CDR3 region has the DNA TGTGCCAGCAGACAATCGGGGGCGGGAGGCTACACCTTC.

The chain has TRBV27 and TRBJ2-1; tentative D call: TRBD2 (6 bases). This CDR3 contains 15 residues. Looked up from germline, CDR1 is MNHEY and CDR2 is SMNVEV (reference sequence). With 7 bases removed from V and 0 bases from J, the gap between germline ends came to 13 bases. The CDR3 sequence: CASNYGRSSYNEQFF. CDR3 coding DNA: TGTGCCAGCAACTACGGGAGAAGCTCCTACAATGAGCAGTTCTTC.

The V call is TRBV12-3 or TRBV12-4, the J call TRBJ2-2, with D uncertain. V lost 5 bases, J lost 13 bases, and 8 bases lay in between. The CDR3 totals 10 residues. The DNA of the CDR3 is TGTGCCAGCAGTATAGAAGGGCTGTTTTTT. It encodes CASSIEGLFF.

The chain employs TRBV5-1 and TRBJ2-1; 10 bases fit TRBD2. The CDR3 contains 16 residues. The trim removed 1 base at V and 8 bases at J, leaving 9 bases unmatched. The V gene's germline CDR1 is SGHRS and CDR2 YFSETQ. The CDR3 spells CASSLSRTSGWDEQFF. CDR3 in DNA: TGCGCCAGCAGCTTGTCTAGGACTAGCGGTTGGGATGAGCAGTTCTTC.

This chain links TRBV4-3 with TRBJ1-2, with 10 positions matching TRBD1. The CDR3 has 15 amino acids. In germline, CDR1 is LGHNA, CDR2 YSLEER. The V gene end was trimmed by 0 bases and the J gene end by 7 bases; junction bases not matched to a gene: 5. The CDR3 nucleotides read TGCGCCAGCAGCCAAGAAGGGACAGGGGTAGGTGGCTACACCTTC. This translates into CASSQEGTGVGGYTF.

This clone was detected a few times. The chain couples TRBV2 to TRBJ1-1; a possible D gene is TRBD1 (6 bases). Between the trimmed V and J ends, which lost 2 bases and 4 bases, there was a span of 14 bases. Germline CDR1 is SNHLY and CDR2 is FYNNEI. The CDR3 consists of 15 residues. The DNA for the CDR3 is TGTGCCAGCAGTGAAAGGGGTCAGGGGATCACTGAAGCTTTCTTT. Translating it yields CASSERGQGITEAFF.

The V and J genes are TRBV18 and TRBJ2-7, with TRBD2 matching 9 bases. Unmatched junction bases numbered 7, after V lost 3 bases and J lost 7 bases. CDR1 is KGHSH and CDR2 is LQKENI in the germline V gene. This CDR3 has 14 residues. As DNA, the CDR3 is TGTGCCAGCTCACCGGCGGGAGGGCCCGGAGAGCAGTACTTC. Protein product: CASSPAGGPGEQYF. Based on the CDR3 plus reference TRBV18 and TRBJ2-7, the full variable domain is NAGVMQNPRHLVRRRGQEARLRCSPMKGHSHVYWYRQLPEEGLKFMVYLQKENIIDESGMPKERFSAEFPKEGPSILRIQQVVRGDSAAYFCASSPAGGPGEQYFGPGTRLTVT.

The rearrangement uses TRBV12-5 and TRBJ2-1; D is unclear. V was clipped by 6 bases and J by 6 bases, with 9 bases between them. Germline values: CDR1 LGHNT, CDR2 FRNRAP. The CDR3 totals 12 residues. The CDR3 region is CASGPNSNEQFF. In DNA form, the CDR3 reads TGTGCTAGTGGGCCAAATTCCAATGAGCAGTTCTTC.

This chain uses TRBV7-9 with TRBJ1-5; 9 bases line up with TRBD1. CDR3 length: 13 residues. In germline, CDR1 is SEHNR, CDR2 FQNEAQ (reference sequence). The ends lost 9 bases at V and 6 bases at J; junction bases unmatched: 6. The CDR3 DNA is TGTGCCAGTCAACAGGGGGCAGGTCAGCCCCAGCATTTT. This encodes CASQQGAGQPQHF.

This chain connects TRBV5-4 to TRBJ2-7; 7 bases map to TRBD2. J was trimmed by 3 bases and V by 3 bases; bases with no gene match: 9. Germline CDR1 is SGHNT and CDR2 is YYREEE (reference sequence). There are 15 residues in the CDR3. This CDR3 reads CASSSRGSPGYEQYF. CDR3 in DNA: TGTGCCAGCAGCTCCCGCGGGAGCCCAGGCTACGAGCAGTACTTC.